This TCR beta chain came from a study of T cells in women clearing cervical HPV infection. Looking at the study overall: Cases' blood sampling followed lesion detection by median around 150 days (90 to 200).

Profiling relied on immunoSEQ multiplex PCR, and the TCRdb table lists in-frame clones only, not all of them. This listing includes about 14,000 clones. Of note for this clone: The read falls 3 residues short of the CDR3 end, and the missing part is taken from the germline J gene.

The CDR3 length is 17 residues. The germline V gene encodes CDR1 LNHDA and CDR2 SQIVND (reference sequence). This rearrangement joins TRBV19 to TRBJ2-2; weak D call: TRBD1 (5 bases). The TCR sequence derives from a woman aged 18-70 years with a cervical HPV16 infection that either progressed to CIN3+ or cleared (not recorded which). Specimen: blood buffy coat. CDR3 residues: CASSPTFRGSYNSPLFF. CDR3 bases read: TGTGCCAGTAGCCCGACTTTTAGGGGATCCTATAATTCACCG.